The rows below give T cell receptor beta chains drawn from one sample of a study of a mutant IDH1 vaccine in newly diagnosed glioma. TCRdb keeps only in-frame clones here, not all; method: immunoSEQ multiplex PCR. Here the sample spans over 55,000 clones, around four fifths being singletons. Sample: peripheral blood mononuclear cells (PBMCs), taken from a glioma patient treated with radiotherapy, temozolomide or both. All receptors come from a woman aged 18-30 years with glioma. Some clones in this sample may be carry-over from other donors' samples. The CDR3 runs from the conserved cysteine through the conserved F or W. Each record gives: D gene, CDR3 length, J gene, clone size, V gene, CDR3 protein, CDR3 DNA. D genes are given only for firm matches. Clone size appears in some rows only: once, few, many, or a class for an expanded clone.

D gene: TRBD2; CDR3 length: 17; J gene: TRBJ2-5; clone size: .; V gene: TRBV4-2; CDR3 protein: CASSQEGSGGYQETQYF; CDR3 DNA: TGTGCCAGCAGCCAAGAAGGGAGCGGGGGTTACCAAGAGACCCAGTACTTC
D gene: .; CDR3 length: 12; J gene: TRBJ1-2; clone size: .; V gene: TRBV7-2; CDR3 protein: CASSLNGYGYTF; CDR3 DNA: TGTGCCAGCAGCCTCAACGGCTATGGCTACACCTTC
D gene: .; CDR3 length: 14; J gene: TRBJ1-1; clone size: .; V gene: TRBV9; CDR3 protein: CASSVGMMNTEAFF; CDR3 DNA: TGTGCCAGCAGCGTAGGTATGATGAACACTGAAGCTTTCTTT
D gene: .; CDR3 length: 13; J gene: TRBJ2-2; clone size: .; V gene: TRBV5-8; CDR3 protein: CASSFRSTGELFF; CDR3 DNA: TGTGCCAGCAGCTTTCGCAGCACCGGGGAGCTGTTTTTT
D gene: .; CDR3 length: 16; J gene: TRBJ1-1; clone size: .; V gene: TRBV4-3; CDR3 protein: CASSQDGEGKNTEAFF; CDR3 DNA: TGCGCCAGCAGCCAAGATGGGGAGGGAAAGAACACTGAAGCTTTCTTT
D gene: TRBD1; CDR3 length: 14; J gene: TRBJ2-7; clone size: once; V gene: TRBV27; CDR3 protein: CASYGTGSPYEQYF; CDR3 DNA: TGTGCCAGCTATGGGACAGGGTCTCCCTACGAGCAGTACTTC
D gene: TRBD2; CDR3 length: 14; J gene: TRBJ2-1; clone size: few; V gene: TRBV6-6; CDR3 protein: CASSYPSASGRLFF; CDR3 DNA: TGTGCCAGCAGTTACCCTTCGGCTAGCGGTAGACTGTTCTTC
D gene: .; CDR3 length: 10; J gene: TRBJ2-7; clone size: few; V gene: TRBV6-1; CDR3 protein: CASTDYEQYF; CDR3 DNA: TGTGCCAGCACAGACTACGAGCAGTACTTC
D gene: .; CDR3 length: 14; J gene: TRBJ1-2; clone size: .; V gene: TRBV29-1; CDR3 protein: CSVATGTFSDGYTF; CDR3 DNA: TGCAGCGTAGCTACAGGGACGTTTAGCGATGGCTACACCTTC
D gene: .; CDR3 length: 16; J gene: TRBJ2-3; clone size: .; V gene: TRBV5-1; CDR3 protein: CASSPSGAGRTDTQYF; CDR3 DNA: TGCGCCAGCAGCCCCTCGGGCGCGGGGAGAACAGATACGCAGTATTTT
D gene: .; CDR3 length: 15; J gene: TRBJ1-5; clone size: once; V gene: TRBV30; CDR3 protein: CAWSVDAGGNQPQHF; CDR3 DNA: TGTGCCTGGAGTGTAGATGCCGGAGGCAATCAGCCCCAGCATTTT
D gene: TRBD1; CDR3 length: 14; J gene: TRBJ2-7; clone size: .; V gene: TRBV4-3; CDR3 protein: CASSQGTGPYEQYF; CDR3 DNA: TGCGCCAGCAGCCAAGGGACAGGGCCCTACGAGCAGTACTTC
D gene: .; CDR3 length: 14; J gene: TRBJ2-7; clone size: .; V gene: TRBV6-5; CDR3 protein: CASSYRPYSYEQYF; CDR3 DNA: TGTGCCAGCAGTTACAGGCCATACTCCTACGAGCAGTACTTC